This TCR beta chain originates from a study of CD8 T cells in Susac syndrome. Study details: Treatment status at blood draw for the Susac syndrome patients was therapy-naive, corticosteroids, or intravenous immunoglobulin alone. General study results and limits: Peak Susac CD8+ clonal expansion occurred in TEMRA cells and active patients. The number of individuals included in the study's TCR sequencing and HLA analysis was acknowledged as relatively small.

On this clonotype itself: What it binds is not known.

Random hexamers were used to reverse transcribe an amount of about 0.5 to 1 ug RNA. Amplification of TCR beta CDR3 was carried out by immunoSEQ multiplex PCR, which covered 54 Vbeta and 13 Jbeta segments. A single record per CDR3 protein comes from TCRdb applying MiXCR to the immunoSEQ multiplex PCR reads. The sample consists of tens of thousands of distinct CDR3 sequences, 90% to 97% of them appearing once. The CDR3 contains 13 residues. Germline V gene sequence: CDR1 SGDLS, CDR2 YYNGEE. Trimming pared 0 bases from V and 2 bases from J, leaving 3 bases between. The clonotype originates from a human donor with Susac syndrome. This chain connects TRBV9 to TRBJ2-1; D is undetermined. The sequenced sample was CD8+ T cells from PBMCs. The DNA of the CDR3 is TGTGCCAGCAGCGTAGGGCCCTACAATGAGCAGTTCTTC. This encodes CASSVGPYNEQFF. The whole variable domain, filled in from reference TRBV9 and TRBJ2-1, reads DSGVTQTPKHLITATGQRVTLRCSPRSGDLSVYWYQQSLDQGLQFLIQYYNGEERAKGNILERFSAQQFPDLHSELNLSSLELGDSALYFCASSVGPYNEQFFGPGTRLTVL.